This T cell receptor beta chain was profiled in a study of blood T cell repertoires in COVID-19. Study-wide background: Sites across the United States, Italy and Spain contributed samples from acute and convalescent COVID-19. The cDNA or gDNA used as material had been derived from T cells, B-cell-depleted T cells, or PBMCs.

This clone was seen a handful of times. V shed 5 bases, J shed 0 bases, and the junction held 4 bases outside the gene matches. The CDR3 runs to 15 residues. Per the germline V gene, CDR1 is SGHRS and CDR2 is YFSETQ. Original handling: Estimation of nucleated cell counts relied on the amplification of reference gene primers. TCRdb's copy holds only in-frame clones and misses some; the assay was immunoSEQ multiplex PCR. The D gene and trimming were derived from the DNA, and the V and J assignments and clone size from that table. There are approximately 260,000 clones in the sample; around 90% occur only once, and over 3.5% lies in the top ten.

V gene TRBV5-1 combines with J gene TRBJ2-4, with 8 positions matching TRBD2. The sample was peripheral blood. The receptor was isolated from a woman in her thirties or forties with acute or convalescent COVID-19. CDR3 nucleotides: TGCGCCAGCAGGGGAGCGGGGGAAGCCAAAAACATTCAGTACTTC. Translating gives CASRGAGEAKNIQYF.